These 13 T cell receptor beta chains share one sample of origin, sequenced in a study of blood T cell repertoires in COVID-19. Generated by immunoSEQ multiplex PCR, the TCRdb table keeps only in-frame clones and is missing some. The sample holds roughly 66,000 clones, about 91% seen once. The sequenced sample was peripheral blood. The receptors originated from a human donor with active COVID-19. The donor label of this sample is uncertain.

The chain recombines TRBV7-2 with TRBJ2-5, with 7 bases matching TRBD2. Germline V CDR1 and CDR2: SGHTA, FQGNSA. V shed 3 bases, J shed 4 bases, and the junction held 8 bases outside the gene matches. The CDR3 spans 15 residues. CDR3 in DNA: TGTGCCAGCAGCTTGGGAGGGAGCCCCCGAGAGACCCAGTACTTC. This encodes CASSLGGSPRETQYF.

This chain uses TRBV28 with TRBJ2-7; 10 bases are a match to TRBD2. The germline V gene encodes CDR1 MDHEN and CDR2 SYDVKM. The CDR3 is 14 residues long. V lost 5 bases to trimming and J lost 2 bases; unmatched junction nucleotides: 3. The CDR3 protein is CASSGAGGPYEQYF. The DNA for the CDR3 is TGTGCCAGCAGTGGAGCGGGAGGGCCCTACGAGCAGTACTTC.

V usage is TRBV5-4 and J usage is TRBJ2-5, with no clear D. The V gene's germline CDR1 is SGHNT and CDR2 YYREEE (reference sequence). This CDR3 is built from 14 residues. V lost 7 bases and J 1 base, leaving 14 bases between the germline ends. CDR3 nucleotides: TGTGCCAGCTCAGATGGCAGGCCCCAAGAGACCCAGTACTTC. Translated: CASSDGRPQETQYF.

This clone was observed once. This sequence joins TRBV6-2 or TRBV6-3 and TRBJ2-5; tentatively, D is TRBD1 (5 bases). The CDR3 loop spans 12 amino acids. From germline, CDR1 is MNHEY and CDR2 SVGEGT. Trimming left V 2 bases short and J 8 bases short, with 9 bases between. As DNA, the CDR3 is TGTGCCAGCAGTTACCAGGGCCCAACCCAGTACTTC. Translated, it gives CASSYQGPTQYF.

The chain has TRBV7-8 and TRBJ2-1; 7 bases are a match to TRBD2. The V gene's germline CDR1 is SGHVS and CDR2 FQNEAQ. Germline trimming cut 5 bases from V and 0 bases from J; bases unmatched to any gene: 7. CDR3 length: 16 residues. CDR3 bases: TGTGCCAGCAGCCGTAAGCGGGAAACCTCCTACAATGAGCAGTTCTTC. It codes for CASSRKRETSYNEQFF.

CDR3 amino acids: CASSIFRARGNTIYF. The CDR3 DNA follows: TGTGCCAGCAGCATCTTCAGGGCTCGCGGAAACACCATATATTTT. This chain uses TRBV28 with TRBJ1-3, with D tentatively TRBD1 (5 bases). The V end was cut by 6 bases, the J end by 4 bases, with 16 bases between. This CDR3 spans 15 amino acids. Germline V lookup: CDR1 MDHEN, CDR2 SYDVKM.

The V gene is TRBV7-7, the J gene TRBJ1-2; D is perhaps TRBD1 (5 bases). Germline assignment: CDR1 SSHAT and CDR2 FNYEAQ (reference sequence). V was clipped by 1 base and J by 5 bases, with 14 bases between them. This CDR3 has 15 amino acids. This chain's CDR3 is CASSLVGRSLYGYTF. The CDR3, as DNA: TGTGCCAGCAGCTTAGTGGGGCGCTCTCTATATGGCTACACCTTC.

The chain is built from TRBV19 and TRBJ1-1, with no clear D. The germline V gene has CDR1 LNHDA and CDR2 SQIVND (reference sequence). V gave up 1 base and J gave up 2 bases, with 8 bases separating them. The length of the CDR3 is 14 residues. The CDR3 spells CASSIGQSNTEAFF. CDR3 DNA: TGTGCCAGTAGTATAGGGCAGTCTAACACTGAAGCTTTCTTT.

V usage is TRBV5-1 and J usage is TRBJ2-7, with 12 bases that match TRBD2. This CDR3 has 17 residues. Germline lookup yields CDR1 SGHRS and CDR2 YFSETQ. Unmatched junction bases numbered 12, after V lost 4 bases and J lost 4 bases. CDR3 DNA: TGCGCCAGCAGCCTCCAGAGGACTAGCGGGACCCCTTACGAGCAGTACTTC. Translation: CASSLQRTSGTPYEQYF.

The chain employs TRBV12-3 or TRBV12-4 and TRBJ1-1; TRBD1 matches at 8 bases. V shed 5 bases, J shed 2 bases, and the junction held 1 base outside the gene matches. This CDR3 contains 13 residues. The chain's CDR3 is CASSGQGNTEAFF. For the CDR3, the DNA is TGTGCCAGCAGTGGACAGGGAAACACTGAAGCTTTCTTT.

The genes are TRBV4-1 and TRBJ1-3; D may be TRBD1 (5 bases). The V end lost 2 bases, the J end lost 0 bases, and 8 bases lay between the germline ends. Per the germline V gene, CDR1 is MGHRA and CDR2 is YSYEKL. This CDR3 is built from 15 residues. The CDR3 reads CASSQIDSSGNTIYF. Written as DNA, the CDR3 is TGCGCCAGCAGCCAAATCGACAGCTCTGGAAACACCATATATTTT.

This clone was counted between two and nine times. One junction end does not reproduce the germline sequence, and a read error may be involved. V and J are TRBV4-1 and TRBJ2-7; D uncertain. CDR3 size: 14 residues. Germline CDR1 reads MGHRA; CDR2 reads YSYEKL. The CDR3 protein is CASTQVGAPYEQYF. DNA for the CDR3: TGCGCCAGCACCCAAGTAGGAGCGCCCTACGAGCAGTACTTC.

The rearrangement links TRBV6-4 to TRBJ1-2; 11 nucleotides match TRBD1. Trimming removed 6 bases from V and 4 bases from J; junction bases left unmatched: 10. CDR1 MRHNA and CDR2 SNTAGT come from the germline V gene. The CDR3 totals 16 residues. The CDR3 sequence: CASSTGTGGGSYGYTF. In DNA form, the CDR3 reads TGTGCCAGCAGCACCGGGACAGGGGGAGGTAGCTATGGCTACACCTTC.